Listed below are T cell receptor beta chains from one sample, sequenced in a study of cytomegalovirus exposure and HLA in healthy donors. Method: immunoSEQ multiplex PCR; TCRdb's copy keeps in-frame clones and lacks some. The sample includes around 110,000 clones, around 70% of them seen just once. Sequenced sample: PBMCs. The receptors were sampled from a young man in good health and CMV-seropositive. CDR3s include the opening cysteine and the closing phenylalanine or tryptophan. The D gene is left open where the match is weak. Clone size, where shown, is once, few, many, or a class for clones that have expanded.

v_gene,d_gene,abundance,j_gene,CDR3aa,CDR3nt
TRBV2,-,-,TRBJ2-4,CASSQARGKNIQYF,TGTGCCAGCAGCCAGGCCAGGGGCAAAAACATTCAGTACTTC
TRBV6-5,TRBD2,-,TRBJ2-7,CASSYPGRGYEQYF,TGTGCCAGCAGTTACCCCGGGAGGGGCTACGAGCAGTACTTC
TRBV2,TRBD1,-,TRBJ1-6,CASAPGTGYNSPLHF,TGTGCCAGCGCCCCCGGGACAGGGTATAATTCACCCCTCCACTTT
TRBV5-6,TRBD2,few,TRBJ2-3,CASSGTSATQYF,TGTGCCAGCAGCGGCACTAGCGCTACGCAGTATTTT
TRBV7-6,-,-,TRBJ1-6,CASSTNANSPLHF,TGTGCCAGCAGCACAAATGCTAATTCACCCCTCCACTTT
TRBV19,-,-,TRBJ1-5,CASSIVGAQNQPQHF,TGTGCCAGTAGTATAGTGGGGGCACAAAATCAGCCCCAGCATTTT
TRBV6-1,TRBD1,-,TRBJ2-7,CASTDQQGVYEQYF,TGTGCCAGCACCGATCAACAGGGGGTCTACGAGCAGTACTTC
TRBV28,TRBD1,-,TRBJ1-2,CASSLLGNRGSYGYTF,TGTGCCAGCAGTTTACTGGGGAACAGGGGGAGCTATGGCTACACCTTC
TRBV27,TRBD1,-,TRBJ2-7,CASSLGQGAHEQYF,TGTGCCAGCAGTCTCGGACAGGGGGCACACGAGCAGTACTTC
TRBV7-2,-,-,TRBJ2-5,CASSPDRTGGTQYF,TGTGCCAGCAGCCCGGACCGCACCGGAGGGACCCAGTACTTC
TRBV4-2,-,-,TRBJ2-1,CASSQSPGVYNEQFF,TGTGCCAGCAGCCAATCTCCGGGTGTTTACAATGAGCAGTTCTTC
TRBV30,-,-,TRBJ2-7,CAWSVLEGEQYF,TGTGCCTGGAGTGTACTGGAGGGAGAGCAGTACTTC
TRBV7-8,-,-,TRBJ2-1,CASIEFPQGYNEQFF,TGTGCCAGCATAGAGTTCCCCCAGGGCTACAATGAGCAGTTCTTC
TRBV29-1,TRBD2,-,TRBJ2-3,CSVEGLAGGPDTQYF,TGCAGCGTTGAAGGTCTGGCGGGGGGGCCAGATACGCAGTATTTT
TRBV19,-,-,TRBJ1-2,CASSIDSERVTNYGYTF,TGTGCCAGTAGTATAGACAGCGAGCGGGTGACTAACTATGGCTACACCTTC
TRBV15,TRBD1,-,TRBJ2-1,CATSSRVGQGYNEQFF,TGTGCCACCAGCAGTCGTGTGGGACAGGGGTACAATGAGCAGTTCTTC
TRBV4-1,-,-,TRBJ2-7,CASSQEPGTYEQYF,TGCGCCAGCAGCCAAGAGCCGGGAACCTACGAGCAGTACTTC
TRBV15,-,-,TRBJ1-2,CATSARGGYGYTF,TGTGCCACCAGCGCCAGGGGAGGGTATGGCTACACCTTC
TRBV7-2,-,-,TRBJ2-7,CASSFGGSPYEQYF,TGTGCCAGCAGCTTTGGGGGCAGCCCCTACGAGCAGTACTTC
TRBV5-4,TRBD1,-,TRBJ1-6,CASSLDSGTGIHF,TGTGCCAGCAGCCTAGATTCCGGGACAGGGATCCACTTT
TRBV7-2,-,few,TRBJ1-4,CASSSQGTNEKLFF,TGTGCCAGCAGCTCACAGGGAACTAATGAAAAACTGTTTTTT
TRBV6-1,TRBD1,-,TRBJ1-6,CASRGQIGTPLHF,TGTGCCAGCAGGGGACAGATTGGGACACCCCTCCACTTT
TRBV27,-,-,TRBJ2-7,CASSLDGYEQYF,TGTGCCAGCAGTTTAGACGGGTACGAGCAGTACTTC
TRBV6-1,-,-,TRBJ2-3,CASSEYVRSDTQYF,TGTGCCAGCAGTGAATATGTCAGGTCAGATACGCAGTATTTT
TRBV4-1,TRBD1,-,TRBJ1-1,CASSQVPPTGALNTEAFF,TGCGCCAGCAGCCAAGTTCCCCCTACAGGGGCCTTGAACACTGAAGCTTTCTTT
TRBV19,-,-,TRBJ1-2,CASKMRGENGYTF,TGTGCCAGTAAAATGCGGGGGGAGAATGGCTACACCTTC
TRBV2,-,-,TRBJ2-3,CASSRPYRWGAQYF,TGTGCCAGCAGCCGTCCCTACCGATGGGGAGCGCAGTATTTT
TRBV28,-,once,TRBJ1-4,CASSLFRGTNEKLFF,TGTGCCAGCAGTTTATTCCGGGGGACTAATGAAAAACTGTTTTTT
TRBV19,-,-,TRBJ1-1,CASSMLGRNTEAFF,TGTGCCAGTAGTATGTTGGGGCGGAACACTGAAGCTTTCTTT
TRBV4-1,-,-,TRBJ1-2,CASSLKQDIPYGYTF,TGCGCCAGCAGCCTCAAACAGGATATACCGTATGGCTACACCTTC
TRBV2,-,-,TRBJ1-1,CASRDWGGSEAFF,TGTGCCAGCAGGGACTGGGGGGGTTCTGAAGCTTTCTTT
TRBV6-1,-,-,TRBJ1-1,CASSDRRPGDEAFF,TGTGCCAGCAGTGACCGCAGGCCCGGCGATGAAGCTTTCTTT
TRBV28,-,few,TRBJ2-2,CASSSLKSAPSTGELFF,TGTGCCAGCAGTTCCCTCAAGTCTGCCCCTAGCACCGGGGAGCTGTTTTTT
TRBV9,TRBD1,-,TRBJ1-1,CASSVSRGTEAFF,TGTGCCAGCAGCGTATCCAGGGGGACTGAAGCTTTCTTT
TRBV5-6,-,-,TRBJ2-7,CASRATGSYEQYF,TGTGCCAGCAGGGCGACAGGTTCCTACGAGCAGTACTTC
TRBV27,-,once,TRBJ2-1,CASSLWAGVFNEQFF,TGTGCCAGCAGTTTGTGGGCAGGGGTCTTCAATGAGCAGTTCTTC
TRBV4-1,-,-,TRBJ1-1,CASSQEPTPPNTEAFF,TGCGCCAGCAGCCAAGAACCCACTCCCCCGAACACTGAAGCTTTCTTT
TRBV7-6,TRBD1,once,TRBJ2-3,CASSLVEQGRSDTQYF,TGTGCCAGCAGCTTGGTGGAACAGGGGCGATCAGATACGCAGTATTTT
TRBV6-1,TRBD1,few,TRBJ1-5,CASSVWGTENQPQHF,TGTGCCAGCAGTGTCTGGGGGACAGAAAATCAGCCCCAGCATTTT
TRBV19,TRBD1,few,TRBJ2-7,CASSRDRTYEQYF,TGTGCCAGTAGTAGGGACAGAACCTACGAGCAGTACTTC
TRBV14,TRBD1,-,TRBJ1-1,CASSHLTGGVNTEAFF,TGTGCCAGCAGCCATTTGACAGGGGGCGTCAACACTGAAGCTTTCTTT
TRBV11-3,-,few,TRBJ2-1,CASSESSANEQFF,TGTGCCAGCAGCGAATCTAGTGCCAATGAGCAGTTCTTC
TRBV5-6,-,few,TRBJ2-2,CASSRGTTTGELFF,TGTGCCAGCAGTCGCGGTACCACCACCGGGGAGCTGTTTTTT
TRBV5-4,-,-,TRBJ2-2,CASSLLRGTNTGELFF,TGTGCCAGCAGCTTACTCCGGGGTACGAACACCGGGGAGCTGTTTTTT
TRBV7-9,-,-,TRBJ2-7,CASRTGSPYEQYF,TGTGCCAGCCGTACAGGGTCCCCCTACGAGCAGTACTTC
TRBV5-4,-,-,TRBJ1-2,CASSLEGRLGGYTF,TGTGCCAGCAGCTTGGAGGGGAGGTTGGGTGGCTACACCTTC
TRBV29-1,TRBD1,-,TRBJ1-2,CSVGDRGGLSHGYTF,TGCAGCGTTGGGGACAGGGGAGGACTATCGCATGGCTACACCTTC